What follows are 25 T cell receptor beta chains derived from one specimen sequenced in a study of blood T cells in healthy people across ages. A second about 7 to 11 cycle PCR used barcoded and J-beta primers. TCRdb independently ran MiXCR on the 5' RACE reads; one entry per CDR3 protein. This sample has approximately 900,000 distinct CDR3 sequences, with around 46% found just once. The specimen sequenced was blood. These receptors were collected from a man aged 25-40 years in good health.

This CDR3 is CASSRPGELFF. The CDR3 DNA sequence: TGTGCCAGCAGTCGTCCCGGGGAGCTGTTTTTT. This sequence joins TRBV6-6 and TRBJ2-2; D uncertain. V was clipped by 5 bases and J by 6 bases, with 4 bases between them. Germline CDR1 reads MNHNY; CDR2 reads SVGAGI (reference sequence). The CDR3 is made up of 11 amino acids.

The chain uses TRBV20-1 and TRBJ2-3, with TRBD1 matching 10 bases. J was trimmed by 2 bases and V by 0 bases; bases with no gene match: 5. Looked up from germline, CDR1 is DFQATT and CDR2 is SNEGSKA (reference sequence). This CDR3 has 16 residues. CDR3 residues: CSARDLGTGVTDTQYF. The CDR3 coding sequence is TGCAGTGCTAGAGATTTGGGGACAGGGGTCACAGATACGCAGTATTTT.

This chain joins TRBV6-5 and TRBJ1-4, with D tentatively TRBD1 (6 bases). This CDR3 region has 16 residues. The germline V and J ends were trimmed by 5 bases and 3 bases, with 16 bases remaining between them. Germline V gene lookup returns CDR1 MNHEY and CDR2 SVGAGI. DNA for the CDR3: TGTGCCAGCAGTCCAACAGGGAGAAGGGCTAATGAAAAACTGTTTTTT. This translates into CASSPTGRRANEKLFF.

The V and J genes are TRBV24-1 and TRBJ2-1; TRBD1 agrees at 10 bases. The CDR3 extends over 15 amino acids. Per germline, CDR1 KGHDR and CDR2 SFDVKD. V was pared by 5 bases and J by 5 bases, with 5 bases of the junction left unmatched. The CDR3, as DNA: TGTGCCACCAGTGGTGGGACAGGGGCTAACAATGAGCAGTTCTTC. Protein product: CATSGGTGANNEQFF.

The CDR3 region has the DNA TGCGCCAGCAGCCAAGACGGGACAGGAATCGCCTGCGAGCAGTACTTC. Translating it yields CASSQDGTGIACEQYF. The V gene is TRBV4-3, the J gene TRBJ2-7; 8 bases fit TRBD1. CDR1 is LGHNA and CDR2 is YSLEER in the germline V gene. With V trimmed by 0 bases and J by 6 bases, 10 bases remained unmatched. The CDR3 spans 16 residues.

This clonotype has only a few counts. V usage is TRBV10-3 and J usage is TRBJ2-1; a possible D gene is TRBD1 (6 bases). With 6 bases removed from V and 5 bases from J, the gap between germline ends came to 17 bases. Germline values: CDR1 ENHRY, CDR2 SYGVKD. The CDR3 totals 15 residues. The CDR3 nucleotides are TGTGCCATCAGCGTACTGGGGCAGGGGAACAATGAGCAGTTCTTC. Its protein is CAISVLGQGNNEQFF.

The V gene is TRBV7-3, the J gene TRBJ1-1, with D tentatively TRBD1 (5 bases). The CDR3 has 14 residues. Trimming took 2 bases from V and 5 from J, leaving 12 bases between them. CDR1 is SGHTA and CDR2 is FQGTGA in the germline V gene. The CDR3 DNA reads TGTGCCAGCAGCTTAGGGGCGTCGTTTACTGAAGCTTTCTTT. Protein sequence: CASSLGASFTEAFF.

The V gene is TRBV4-3, the J gene TRBJ2-4; 7 positions agree with TRBD2. Losses at the gene ends were 1 base for V and 6 bases for J; bases not matched to a gene: 9. Germline V gene lookup returns CDR1 LGHNA and CDR2 YSLEER. The CDR3 length is 16 residues. In nucleotides, the CDR3 is TGCGCCAGCAGCCAAGGGTCTGGACTAGGGTTAAACATTCAGTACTTC. It codes for CASSQGSGLGLNIQYF.

There are many counts of this clonotype. DNA of the CDR3: TGTGCCAGCAGTCCCCTTCTGGGGGATGATTCACCCCTCCACTTT. As protein: CASSPLLGDDSPLHF. This sequence joins TRBV28 and TRBJ1-6, with D possibly matching TRBD1 (5 bases). V gave up 5 bases and J gave up 8 bases, with 16 bases separating them. Per the germline V gene, CDR1 is MDHEN and CDR2 is SYDVKM. There are 15 residues in the CDR3.

The chain joins TRBV20-1 to TRBJ2-2; possible D gene TRBD2, 7 bases. This CDR3 spans 16 amino acids. In germline, CDR1 is DFQATT, CDR2 SNEGSKA (reference sequence). The germline V and J ends were trimmed by 7 bases and 2 bases, with 20 bases remaining between them. This CDR3 reads CSGRGGATSNTGELFF. In DNA form, the CDR3 reads TGCAGTGGGAGGGGGGGGGCGACTTCAAACACCGGGGAGCTGTTTTTT.

The sample holds a few counts of this clonotype. The genes are TRBV7-9 and TRBJ1-2; D is unclear. V was pared by 3 bases and J by 0 bases, with 17 bases between. CDR1 SEHNR and CDR2 FQNEAQ come from the germline V gene (reference sequence). This CDR3 is 17 amino acids long. In nucleotides, the CDR3 is TGTGCCAGCAGCTTGGGCGGCTGGGCGAGAGCTAACTATGGCTACACCTTC. Its protein is CASSLGGWARANYGYTF.

This chain connects TRBV12-3 or TRBV12-4 to TRBJ2-3; 9 positions agree with TRBD2. V shed 3 bases, J shed 4 bases, and the junction held 8 bases outside the gene matches. The CDR3 is 16 amino acids. The CDR3 coding sequence is TGTGCCAGCAGTTTCAGGGCTAGCGGGGACCCAGATACGCAGTATTTT. Translation gives CASSFRASGDPDTQYF.

The V gene is TRBV4-2, the J gene TRBJ2-5; TRBD2 matches 9 bases. The J segment lost 11 bases and the V segment lost 0 bases, leaving 13 bases of the junction unmatched. CDR3 length: 16 residues. Germline V gene data show CDR1 as LGHNA and CDR2 as YNFKEQ. CDR3 DNA: TGTGCCAGCAGCCAAGATCTGACTAGCGGTAGCAATGAGCAGTACTTC. It translates to CASSQDLTSGSNEQYF.

The gene calls are TRBV12-3 or TRBV12-4 and TRBJ2-1, with D hard to call. Judging by the DNA end, TRBJ2-7 fits better; the J call may be wrong. CDR3 size: 12 residues. The CDR3 DNA sequence: TGTGCCAGCTGCCGTGGGAACAATGAGCAGTACTTC. It is translated as CASCRGNNEQYF.

V is TRBV7-2 and J is TRBJ2-2; tentative D call: TRBD1 (5 bases). V lost 1 base and J lost 1, with 7 bases in between. CDR1 and CDR2 (germline): SGHTA, FQGNSA. The CDR3 has 15 residues. This chain's CDR3 is CASSLGGLNTGELFF. In DNA, the CDR3 is TGTGCCAGCAGCTTAGGGGGCCTGAACACCGGGGAGCTGTTTTTT.

Of note for this clonotype: Mismatch with germline at one junction end may stem from a read error. The V and J genes are TRBV6-4 and TRBJ2-3; 10 bases fit TRBD2. Germline V CDR1 and CDR2: MRHNA, SNTAGT. The CDR3 has 15 amino acids. The CDR3 reads CASSAAGGYTGTQYF. CDR3 nucleotide sequence: TGTGCCAGCAGTGCAGCGGGGGGGTACACAGGTACGCAGTATTTT.

This clonotype was seen many times. The rearrangement uses TRBV7-2 and TRBJ2-5; D unclear. Trimming left V 5 bases short and J 5 bases short, with 15 bases between. The germline V gene encodes CDR1 SGHTA and CDR2 FQGNSA. The CDR3 sequence is 14 residues long. Here the CDR3 DNA reads TGTGCCAGCAGCCTCGATTATGGTCCCGAGACCCAGTACTTC. Amino acids: CASSLDYGPETQYF.

This clonotype was detected a few times. The rearrangement joins TRBV4-2 to TRBJ2-1, with D perhaps matching TRBD1 (5 bases). This CDR3 region has 18 residues. The V and J ends lost 3 bases and 5 bases respectively, with 23 bases between them. Germline CDR1 and CDR2: LGHNA and YNFKEQ. Here the CDR3 DNA reads TGTGCCAGCAGCCAGGAACCTAGGACAAACCACGCCGACAATGAGCAGTTCTTC. Its translation is CASSQEPRTNHADNEQFF.

The V and J genes are TRBV20-1 and TRBJ1-2, with D maybe TRBD1 (6 bases). The CDR3 consists of 13 residues. V was pared by 5 bases and J by 4 bases, with 14 bases between. The V gene's germline CDR1 is DFQATT and CDR2 SNEGSKA (reference sequence). The CDR3 spells CSAPTTGPYGYTF. CDR3 sequence (DNA): TGCAGTGCTCCGACCACAGGGCCCTATGGCTACACCTTC.

The gene calls are TRBV20-1 and TRBJ2-3; D not certain. Trimming cost V 6 bases and J 6 bases, with 10 bases left between them. The CDR3 is made up of 11 amino acids. CDR1 DFQATT and CDR2 SNEGSKA come from the germline V gene (reference sequence). The CDR3 here is CSAGPKDTQYF. The DNA of the CDR3 is TGCAGTGCCGGCCCGAAGGATACGCAGTATTTT.

This clonotype was counted a few times. This chain uses TRBV12-3 or TRBV12-4 with TRBJ2-5; perhaps TRBD2 as D (5 bases). CDR3 length: 13 residues. Trimming removed 11 bases from V and 1 base from J, with 14 bases in between. The CDR3 here is CASHRGLQETQYF. The CDR3, as DNA: TGTGCCTCCCATCGGGGTCTCCAAGAGACCCAGTACTTC.

V is TRBV6-1 and J is TRBJ2-3; D remains ambiguous. CDR1 is MNHNS and CDR2 is SASEGT in the germline V gene. V shed 1 base and J shed 6 bases, with 5 bases lying between them. The CDR3 extends over 12 amino acids. The CDR3 DNA reads as TGTGCCAGCAGTGAAGGGTGGGATACGCAGTATTTT. This codes for CASSEGWDTQYF.

The chain recombines TRBV28 with TRBJ2-1, with TRBD2 matching over 11 bases. The J call may be wrong; the DNA end is better matched by TRBJ2-7. Per germline, CDR1 MDHEN and CDR2 SYDVKM. The CDR3 runs to 16 residues. CDR3 region: CASSPSGGNNYNEQYF. The CDR3 region has the DNA TGTGCCAGCAGTCCTAGCGGGGGGAATAACTACAATGAGCAGTACTTC.

The J gene is TRBJ2-5, the V gene TRBV7-9; perhaps TRBD1 as D (6 bases). The CDR3 loop spans 14 amino acids. Germline CDR1 is SEHNR and CDR2 is FQNEAQ (reference sequence). V was clipped by 10 bases and J by 2 bases, with 17 bases between them. The CDR3 sequence is CAITSGTQQETQYF. CDR3 bases: TGTGCCATCACCTCCGGGACACAACAAGAGACCCAGTACTTC.

This clonotype has more than one count but fewer than ten. CDR3 DNA sequence: TGTGCCAGCAGCATAGACAGGGGGTCGTATGAGCAGTTCTTC. This encodes CASSIDRGSYEQFF. This chain links TRBV7-2 with TRBJ2-1, with 9 positions matching TRBD1. This CDR3 has 14 residues. The V gene's germline CDR1 is SGHTA and CDR2 FQGNSA. The ends lost 5 bases at V and 8 bases at J; junction bases unmatched: 7. The entire variable domain, with the rest obtained from reference TRBV7-2 and TRBJ2-1, is as follows: GAGVSQSPSNKVTEKGKDVELRCDPISGHTALYWYRQSLGQGLEFLIYFQGNSAPDKSGLPSDRFSAERTGGSVSTLTIQRTQQEDSAVYLCASSIDRGSYEQFFGPGTRLTVL.